The clone carrying this T cell receptor beta chain was detected once. Antigen: not known. This entry is derived from a study of T cells in localized non-small cell lung cancer. The study's findings and limits: It was uninvolved adjacent lung that showed the highest T cell clonality, exceeding tumor. Appearance in adjacent lung was seen for a median 57 of the top 100 tumor clones. Sequencing, confined to only one tumor region, leaves heterogeneity possible.

Method: immunoSEQ multiplex PCR; TCRdb's copy keeps in-frame clones and lacks some. The repertoire holds about 82,000 clones, with about 78% as singletons. The CDR3 spans 17 residues. The J segment lost 8 bases and the V segment lost 0 bases, leaving 13 bases of the junction unmatched. Germline lookup yields CDR1 SGHVS and CDR2 FNYEAQ. The chain has TRBV7-6 and TRBJ2-1; 7 bases are shared with TRBD2. This receptor was identified in a man aged 40 to 70 with stage II squamous cell lung carcinoma. This specimen consisted of PBMCs, obtained before any cancer treatment. Written as DNA, the CDR3 is TGTGCCAGCAGCTTAGCCGCCGCCGGGACTAATCCTCATGAGCAGTTCTTC. This gives the protein CASSLAAAGTNPHEQFF.